A selection of T cell receptor beta chains follows, all from one sample in a study of cytomegalovirus exposure and HLA in healthy donors. Profiled with immunoSEQ multiplex PCR; TCRdb holds only in-frame clones, not every one. Altogether about 190,000 clones are present, approximately 86% being singletons, with the ten largest covering approximately 0.31%. Sequencing used PBMCs. The receptors originated from a woman younger than 45 in good health and CMV-seronegative. The CDR3 runs from the conserved cysteine through the conserved F or W. D genes are given only for firm matches. Only some rows state a clone size, as once, few, many or a class for expanded clones.

clone_size	j_call	d_call	v_call	cdr3_aa	cdr3_nt
NA	TRBJ2-1	TRBD2	TRBV7-3	CASSFLAGAVNEQFF	TGTGCCAGCAGCTTCTTAGCGGGGGCGGTCAATGAGCAGTTCTTC
few	TRBJ2-7	TRBD1	TRBV30	CAWRRWDRPSYEQYF	TGTGCCTGGAGACGATGGGACAGGCCTTCCTACGAGCAGTACTTC
once	TRBJ2-7	NA	TRBV19	CASSIGGSYYEQYF	TGTGCCAGTAGTATTGGGGGGAGTTACTACGAGCAGTACTTC
NA	TRBJ2-7	TRBD1	TRBV6-1	CASSVHPGQGLEQYF	TGTGCCAGCAGTGTACACCCGGGACAGGGTCTTGAGCAGTACTTC
NA	TRBJ2-1	TRBD2	TRBV18	CASSPLVREGLHNEQFF	TGTGCCAGCTCACCACTGGTCCGGGAGGGCTTACACAATGAGCAGTTCTTC
NA	TRBJ1-5	TRBD1	TRBV28	CASSQIQTGGQHF	TGTGCCAGCAGCCAAATACAAACAGGGGGCCAGCATTTT
once	TRBJ1-1	NA	TRBV29-1	CSVEPRGTEAFF	TGCAGCGTTGAACCCCGAGGGACTGAAGCTTTCTTT
once	TRBJ1-1	NA	TRBV6-6	CASSTQGKDTEAFF	TGTGCCAGCAGTACACAGGGAAAGGACACTGAAGCTTTCTTT
NA	TRBJ2-3	NA	TRBV7-6	CASSLTQGSADTQYF	TGTGCCAGCAGCTTAACTCAGGGCTCAGCAGATACGCAGTATTTT
once	TRBJ1-5	TRBD1	TRBV6-9	CASSSPTTGDGNQPQHF	TGTGCCAGCAGTTCTCCGACCACAGGGGACGGTAATCAGCCCCAGCATTTT
NA	TRBJ2-7	TRBD1	TRBV6-6	CASSARGPYEQYF	TGTGCCAGCAGTGCCAGGGGGCCGTACGAGCAGTACTTC
NA	TRBJ2-6	NA	TRBV6-5	CASSATGPGANVLTF	TGTGCCAGCAGTGCTACAGGGCCTGGGGCCAACGTCCTGACTTTC
NA	TRBJ1-2	NA	TRBV5-4	CASSLAGADGYTF	TGTGCCAGCAGCTTGGCAGGGGCGGATGGCTACACCTTC
NA	TRBJ2-1	NA	TRBV4-1	CASSQIRGYRNDEQFF	TGCGCCAGCAGTCAAATTCGGGGGTACCGTAACGATGAGCAGTTCTTC
NA	TRBJ2-2	TRBD2	TRBV27	CASSAGTRPGTGELFF	TGTGCCAGCAGTGCTGGGACTAGGCCGGGCACCGGGGAGCTGTTTTTT
NA	TRBJ2-1	NA	TRBV7-3	CASSLTARGAEQFF	TGTGCCAGCAGCTTAACCGCCAGGGGGGCTGAGCAGTTCTTC
NA	TRBJ2-1	TRBD2	TRBV11-2	CASSLDLGLAGGSINEQFF	TGTGCCAGCAGCTTAGATCTGGGACTAGCGGGAGGCTCCATCAATGAGCAGTTCTTC
NA	TRBJ2-7	TRBD2	TRBV7-9	CASSQPGLKSEQYF	TGTGCCAGCAGCCAACCGGGACTAAAATCCGAGCAGTACTTC
NA	TRBJ1-5	NA	TRBV6-1	CASTPVYSSNQPQHF	TGTGCCAGCACTCCAGTTTACAGTAGCAATCAGCCCCAGCATTTT
NA	TRBJ2-1	NA	TRBV28	CASSRAVEQFF	TGTGCCAGCAGTCGCGCGGTGGAGCAGTTCTTC
once	TRBJ2-7	TRBD2	TRBV5-1	CASSRTSGAYEQYF	TGCGCCAGCTCCCGGACTAGCGGGGCCTACGAGCAGTACTTC
NA	TRBJ2-3	NA	TRBV4-2	CASSQEASMADTQYF	TGTGCCAGCAGCCAAGAAGCTAGCATGGCAGATACGCAGTATTTT
NA	TRBJ1-1	TRBD1	TRBV12-5	CASGRDQGGITEAFF	TGTGCTAGTGGGAGAGACCAGGGGGGAATAACTGAAGCTTTCTTT
NA	TRBJ2-5	TRBD1	TRBV5-1	CASSWTGGKETQYF	TGCGCCAGCAGCTGGACAGGGGGAAAAGAGACCCAGTACTTC
NA	TRBJ2-2	NA	TRBV5-4	CASSLAPGDTGELFF	TGTGCCAGCAGCTTGGCTCCAGGGGACACCGGGGAGCTGTTTTTT
few	TRBJ2-2	NA	TRBV12-2	CASRLGLAGGTGELFF	TGTGCAAGTCGCTTAGGACTAGCGGGGGGTACCGGGGAGCTGTTTTTT
once	TRBJ2-3	NA	TRBV4-1	CASSLRAPRERTDTQYF	TGCGCCAGCAGCCTCCGAGCCCCCCGGGAGAGAACAGATACGCAGTATTTT
NA	TRBJ2-1	NA	TRBV9	CASSVGRGSYNEQFF	TGTGCCAGCAGCGTAGGGCGCGGGTCCTACAATGAGCAGTTCTTC
NA	TRBJ2-7	NA	TRBV28	CASSLYLDRGSYEQYF	TGTGCCAGCAGTTTATACCTGGACAGAGGGTCCTACGAGCAGTACTTC
NA	TRBJ2-1	TRBD1	TRBV2	CASGPGQGTYNEQFF	TGTGCCAGCGGCCCGGGACAGGGGACCTACAATGAGCAGTTCTTC
NA	TRBJ1-5	TRBD1	TRBV27	CASRDRDSNQPQHF	TGTGCCAGCAGGGACAGGGATAGCAATCAGCCCCAGCATTTT
NA	TRBJ1-1	NA	TRBV7-9	CASIKTENTEAFF	TGTGCCAGCATCAAGACAGAGAACACTGAAGCTTTCTTT
many	TRBJ2-3	NA	TRBV7-9	CASSSRVSRDTSTDTQYF	TGTGCCAGCAGCTCTCGCGTCTCGAGGGATACTAGCACAGATACGCAGTATTTT
NA	TRBJ2-3	NA	TRBV19	CASKRDSGTDTQYF	TGTGCCAGTAAGAGGGATTCGGGGACAGATACGCAGTATTTT
once	TRBJ1-1	NA	TRBV5-1	CASSIGRHTEAFF	TGCGCCAGCAGTATTGGGCGTCACACTGAAGCTTTCTTT
NA	TRBJ2-3	TRBD2	TRBV5-1	CASSLGSSGDRTDTQYF	TGCGCCAGCAGCTTGGGGTCTAGCGGGGACCGCACAGATACGCAGTATTTT
few	TRBJ2-3	TRBD2	TRBV18	CASSGGTDTQYF	TGTGCCAGCTCCGGGGGGACAGATACGCAGTATTTT